These T cell receptor beta chains were read from a single sample in a study of beta chain features in type 1 diabetes. This table comes from immunoSEQ multiplex PCR, and its TCRdb copy is limited to in-frame clones, with some not included. The table shows some 350,000 clones, with about 14% occurring only once. Sequences were obtained from naive CD4+ T cells from blood. These receptors were obtained from a woman aged 18-29 years with type 1 diabetes. Each CDR3 is given with its conserved first and last residue. A D gene is named only where the DNA matches it firmly. Clone size is stated in some rows and not others, as once, few, many or a class when expanded.

abundance | d_gene | j_gene | v_gene | CDR3nt | CDR3aa
. | TRBD2 | TRBJ2-1 | TRBV29-1 | TGCAGCGTTGAAGGGACTAGCAGCTACAATGAGCAGTTCTTC | CSVEGTSSYNEQFF
. | TRBD1 | TRBJ1-4 | TRBV27 | TGTGCCAGCAGTCCGGGGACAGCGGTGGGGAATGAAAAACTGTTTTTT | CASSPGTAVGNEKLFF
few | . | TRBJ2-3 | TRBV28 | TGTGCCAGCACTTGGACTACAGATACGCAGTATTTT | CASTWTTDTQYF
few | TRBD2 | TRBJ2-5 | TRBV5-4 | TGTGCCAGCAGCTTGGCCGGCGGGAGCGGGCAAGAGACCCAGTACTTC | CASSLAGGSGQETQYF
few | TRBD1 | TRBJ2-1 | TRBV4-1 | TGCGCCAGCCCCGGCCGGGACAGGGGATATGAGCAGTTCTTC | CASPGRDRGYEQFF
few | . | TRBJ1-1 | TRBV7-6 | TGTGCCAGCACCCTAGCCCAACAGGGAACTGAAGCTTTCTTT | CASTLAQQGTEAFF
. | TRBD2 | TRBJ2-1 | TRBV19 | TGTGCCAGTAGTGGTTCTAGCGGTGCTCTCGGTGAGCAGTTCTTC | CASSGSSGALGEQFF
. | . | TRBJ2-2 | TRBV5-1 | TGCGCCAGCAGCCGCTACAGATTGAGCAACACCGGGGAGCTGTTTTTT | CASSRYRLSNTGELFF
. | TRBD1 | TRBJ2-1 | TRBV30 | TGTGCCTGGAGCCAGGGGGTAGGGAATGAGCAGTTCTTC | CAWSQGVGNEQFF
few | TRBD1 | TRBJ2-2 | TRBV29-1 | TGCAGCGTTGAATCAGGGGGCAAGGGCACCGGGGAGCTGTTTTTT | CSVESGGKGTGELFF
. | . | TRBJ2-1 | TRBV5-1 | TGCGCCAGCAGCCTTGGATGGCAGGGGTCGTACAATGAGCAGTTCTTC | CASSLGWQGSYNEQFF
. | . | TRBJ1-2 | TRBV28 | TGTGCCAGCAGTTTAGCGACATATGGCTACACCTTC | CASSLATYGYTF
. | . | TRBJ1-2 | TRBV12-5 | TGTGCTAGTGGTCTTGCGGTTGGGGGCTACACCTTC | CASGLAVGGYTF
few | . | TRBJ1-1 | TRBV4-3 | TGCGCCAGCAGCCAAGATACAACCATGAACACTGAAGCTTTCTTT | CASSQDTTMNTEAFF
. | . | TRBJ2-3 | TRBV30 | TGTGCCTGGAGTGTACGGAGGGAAGGGGATACGCAGTATTTT | CAWSVRREGDTQYF
few | . | TRBJ2-3 | TRBV4-2 | TGTGCCAGCAGCCAAGACAGGGGATACACAGATACGCAGTATTTT | CASSQDRGYTDTQYF
few | . | TRBJ1-5 | TRBV14 | TGTGCCAGCAGCCAAGGTCAGGCAGCCGTTCGCAATCAGCCCCAGCATTTT | CASSQGQAAVRNQPQHF
few | TRBD1 | TRBJ2-1 | TRBV9 | TGTGCCAGCAGCGTAGTAGGAGCCAGGGGGCTCAATGAGCAGTTCTTC | CASSVVGARGLNEQFF
. | . | TRBJ2-1 | TRBV13 | TGTGCCAGCAGCGCTACGGGACATCCCTCCTACAATGAGCAGTTCTTC | CASSATGHPSYNEQFF
many | . | TRBJ2-7 | TRBV4-2 | TGTGCCAGCAGCCAGGAGTACGAGCAGTACTTC | CASSQEYEQYF
. | . | TRBJ2-3 | TRBV21-1 | TGTGCCAGCAGCAAAAATGGCGGGAGGGAGACGCCGACTAGCACAGATACGCAGTATTTT | CASSKNGGRETPTSTDTQYF
few | . | TRBJ1-2 | TRBV28 | TGTGCCAGCAGTCCCCCCGGGGGGAACTATGGCTACACCTTC | CASSPPGGNYGYTF
. | . | TRBJ2-1 | TRBV2 | TGTGCCAGCAGTGAACCCCCGGGGAAGCAGTTCTTC | CASSEPPGKQFF
. | TRBD1 | TRBJ1-4 | TRBV11-2 | TGTGCCAGCAGCTTAGTAGGCCAGGGACAGATTAATGAAAAACTGTTTTTT | CASSLVGQGQINEKLFF
. | . | TRBJ2-3 | TRBV15 | TGTGCCACCAGCCCGGAGGGGCAAGGCGGTACGCAGTATTTT | CATSPEGQGGTQYF
. | . | TRBJ2-3 | TRBV7-2 | TGTGCCAGCAGCCCTCATGCCCATTCTAGCAGCACTAGCACAGATACGCAGTATTTT | CASSPHAHSSSTSTDTQYF
. | TRBD2 | TRBJ2-1 | TRBV7-3 | TGTGCCAGCCAGGGACTAGCGGACAATGAGCAGTTCTTC | CASQGLADNEQFF
few | TRBD2 | TRBJ2-5 | TRBV6-6 | TGTGCCAGCAGCCGGGGGGGGGAAGAGAACCAGTACTTC | CASSRGGEENQYF
. | . | TRBJ1-1 | TRBV20-1 | TGCAGTGCTAGTCTTAACACTGAAGCTTTCTTT | CSASLNTEAFF
few | TRBD1 | TRBJ2-3 | TRBV5-4 | TGTGCCAGCAGCGGCAGGGGGCGCCGCACAGATACGCAGTATTTT | CASSGRGRRTDTQYF
few | . | TRBJ2-3 | TRBV9 | TGTGCCAGCAGCGTAGCTGCGCCGGGGACGCAGTATTTT | CASSVAAPGTQYF
. | . | TRBJ2-5 | TRBV18 | TGTGCCAGCTCACCGGGTAGCGGAAGCCAAGAGACCCAGTACTTC | CASSPGSGSQETQYF
. | . | TRBJ1-2 | TRBV19 | TGTGCCAGTACCCCGGTGGAGACAGCAAACTATGGCTACACCTTC | CASTPVETANYGYTF
few | . | TRBJ1-2 | TRBV7-2 | TGTGCCAGCAGCTCCGGGGTTAACTATGGCTACACCTTC | CASSSGVNYGYTF
few | . | TRBJ2-7 | TRBV7-2 | TGTGCCAGCAGCTTAGGCGGGGCGGGTAGGGACGAGCAGTACTTC | CASSLGGAGRDEQYF
once | . | TRBJ1-4 | TRBV5-1 | TGCGCCAGCAGCTTGGATTCCGCTAGATATAATGAAAAACTGTTTTTT | CASSLDSARYNEKLFF
few | TRBD1 | TRBJ2-7 | TRBV18 | TGTGCCAGCTCACCACCGACAGGGAATTCCTACGAGCAGTACTTC | CASSPPTGNSYEQYF
. | TRBD1 | TRBJ1-1 | TRBV29-1 | TGCAGCGTTAATATGGTCAGGGGGACTGAAGCTTTCTTT | CSVNMVRGTEAFF
few | . | TRBJ1-1 | TRBV7-9 | TGTGCCAGCAGCCGGGAGAGCACTGAAGCTTTCTTT | CASSRESTEAFF
. | TRBD1 | TRBJ2-1 | TRBV6-6 | TGTGCCAGCAGTTCGACAGGGGAGGCCTACAATGAGCAGTTCTTC | CASSSTGEAYNEQFF
. | . | TRBJ2-3 | TRBV7-2 | TGTGCCAGCAGCAGGCGGGATACGCAGTATTTT | CASSRRDTQYF
. | . | TRBJ2-7 | TRBV7-8 | TGTGCCAGCAGCTTAGTGACGTCGCTAGCGAACGAGCAGTACTTC | CASSLVTSLANEQYF
few | TRBD2 | TRBJ2-1 | TRBV5-6 | TGTGCCAGCAGCACCGCGACTAGCGGGAGTGCAAATGAGCAGTTCTTC | CASSTATSGSANEQFF
. | TRBD2 | TRBJ2-3 | TRBV10-2 | TGCGCCAGCAGTGATGCTAGCGGGAGCACAGATACGCAGTATTTT | CASSDASGSTDTQYF
. | TRBD1 | TRBJ1-1 | TRBV27 | TGTGCCAGCAGTCCCCACAGGGGTCAGAACACTGAAGCTTTCTTT | CASSPHRGQNTEAFF
few | TRBD1 | TRBJ1-1 | TRBV7-8 | TGTGCCAGCAGCGCGTCCCGGGACAGGGTATTGCGGAACACTGAAGCTTTCTTT | CASSASRDRVLRNTEAFF
. | . | TRBJ2-1 | TRBV7-9 | TGTGCCACCATCCGACTAGTCAGGAGGAATGAGCAGTTCTTC | CATIRLVRRNEQFF
. | TRBD1 | TRBJ1-2 | TRBV28 | TGTGCCAGCAGTTTTTACAGGGGGTATGGCTACACCTTC | CASSFYRGYGYTF
. | . | TRBJ2-3 | TRBV9 | TGTGCCAGCAGCGTAGGGGAGGTAACAGATACGCAGTATTTT | CASSVGEVTDTQYF
few | TRBD2 | TRBJ2-1 | TRBV5-4 | TGTGCCAGCAGCTTGGGACTAGCGGGAGTACAGTTCTTC | CASSLGLAGVQFF
. | TRBD1 | TRBJ2-1 | TRBV5-1 | TGCGCCAGCATGGGACAGGGGGTCAATGAGCAGTTCTTC | CASMGQGVNEQFF
. | TRBD1 | TRBJ1-2 | TRBV6-6 | TGTGCCAGCATGGGACAGAAGTATGGCTACACCTTC | CASMGQKYGYTF
. | . | TRBJ2-4 | TRBV2 | TGTGCCAGCAGTGCCCCAAGAGGGGGTGACATTCAGTACTTC | CASSAPRGGDIQYF
. | TRBD1 | TRBJ2-2 | TRBV28 | TGTGCCAGCACGGGACAGCCGAACACCGGGGAGCTGTTTTTT | CASTGQPNTGELFF